This TCR beta chain stems from a study of blood T cell repertoires in COVID-19. Study in general: Italy, Spain and the United States were the sources of the convalescent and acute COVID-19 samples. T cells, B-cell-depleted T cells, or PBMCs provided the cDNA or gDNA that served as material.

This CDR3 spans 15 amino acids. V shed 2 bases, J shed 3 bases, and the junction held 3 bases outside the gene matches. CDR1 is SGHRS and CDR2 is YFSETQ in the germline V gene. As processed by the authors: Estimated nucleated cell counts came from reference gene primer amplification. The data were produced by immunoSEQ multiplex PCR, yet TCRdb's version contains in-frame clones alone and is incomplete. That table gives V, J and clone size, and the DNA gave D and trimming. The repertoire holds 100,000 or so clones, with approximately 80% as singletons. J is TRBJ2-2 and V is TRBV5-1; 8 bases match TRBD2. The specimen was peripheral blood. The source of this sequence is a man aged 60-69 years with active or convalescent COVID-19. The CDR3 DNA reads TGCGCCAGCAGCTTCCGGGAGGGGGACACCGGGGAGCTGTTTTTT. It is translated as CASSFREGDTGELFF.